A selection of T cell receptor beta chains follows, all from one sample in a study of T cell responses to AZD1222 COVID-19 vaccine. The assay was immunoSEQ multiplex PCR, and TCRdb's table has in-frame clones only and misses some. Altogether 120,000 or so clones are present, around 89% being singletons, with the ten largest covering around 10%. The sample consisted of peripheral blood, taken on day 0 of MenACWY control vaccination. These receptors came from an adult in good health. CDR3s include the opening cysteine and the closing phenylalanine or tryptophan. A D gene is named only where the DNA matches it firmly. Not all rows give a size; the values are once, few, many and, for expanded clones, a class.

CASTLEGGQTQYF TGCGCCAGCACCCTGGAGGGGGGTCAGACCCAGTACTTC TRBJ2-5 TRBV5-1 - -
CASSLGLAGALGSVQYF TGTGCCAGCAGCTTAGGGCTAGCGGGAGCCCTAGGTTCCGTGCAGTACTTC TRBJ2-7 TRBV7-2 TRBD2 once
CASSLSGTYSYEQYF TGTGCCAGCAGCTTATCCGGGACTTACTCCTACGAGCAGTACTTC TRBJ2-7 TRBV7-2 - -
CASVGVGYTF TGTGCCTCCGTAGGGGTTGGCTACACCTTC TRBJ1-2 TRBV30 - -
CSATSAVEQFF TGCAGTGCTACGTCAGCGGTTGAGCAGTTCTTC TRBJ2-1 TRBV20-1 - -
CASSLGNGGNEKLFF TGTGCCAGCAGCTTGGGAAATGGGGGTAATGAAAAACTGTTTTTT TRBJ1-4 TRBV5-4 - -
CASSLGGVDTEAFF TGCGCCAGCAGCTTGGGAGGGGTCGACACTGAAGCTTTCTTT TRBJ1-1 TRBV5-1 - -
CASSLIGTENSPLHF TGTGCCAGCAGCTTGATAGGGACGGAGAATTCACCCCTCCACTTT TRBJ1-6 TRBV5-5 - -
CASKMGQIYGYTF TGTGCCAGCAAAATGGGACAGATCTATGGCTACACCTTC TRBJ1-2 TRBV6-6 TRBD1 -
CASKGGVRGTFSDEQFF TGTGCCAGCAAAGGTGGAGTCCGTGGGACATTCAGTGATGAGCAGTTCTTC TRBJ2-1 TRBV11-2 - -
CASRDGTANYNEQFF TGTGCCAGCAGGGACGGGACAGCCAACTACAATGAGCAGTTCTTC TRBJ2-1 TRBV6-5 TRBD1 -
CASSLRQASVYEQYF TGTGCCAGTAGCCTGCGACAGGCTAGCGTTTACGAGCAGTACTTC TRBJ2-7 TRBV19 - -
CASSGGRYNEQFF TGTGCCAGCAGCGGGGGCCGGTACAATGAGCAGTTCTTC TRBJ2-1 TRBV11-3 - -
CASTPSGTGPYEQYF TGTGCCAGCACCCCCTCCGGGACAGGGCCCTACGAGCAGTACTTC TRBJ2-7 TRBV6-5 TRBD1 -
CASSHPTSGRAGDTQYF TGTGCCAGCAGCCACCCTACTAGCGGGAGGGCGGGGGATACGCAGTATTTT TRBJ2-3 TRBV3-1/TRBV3-2 TRBD2 -
CSVPGARGQVREAYNEQFF TGCAGCGTTCCAGGGGCCAGGGGGCAGGTGCGGGAGGCCTACAATGAGCAGTTCTTC TRBJ2-1 TRBV29-1 - -
CASSQDSGVGNTIYF TGCGCCAGCAGCCAAGATTCCGGGGTTGGAAACACCATATATTTT TRBJ1-3 TRBV4-1 - -
CASSLDGWGTGGYTF TGTGCCAGCAGCTTAGATGGGTGGGGGACTGGCGGCTACACCTTC TRBJ1-2 TRBV11-2 - -
CATSDSNQGTYNEQFF TGTGCCACCAGTGATTCGAATCAGGGCACCTACAATGAGCAGTTCTTC TRBJ2-1 TRBV24-1 - -
CASSEALGDEKLFF TGTGCCAGCAGTGAAGCGCTCGGGGATGAAAAACTGTTTTTT TRBJ1-4 TRBV2 - -
CASSPGGGRAGNEQFF TGTGCCAGTAGTCCCGGTGGCGGGAGGGCCGGTAATGAGCAGTTCTTC TRBJ2-1 TRBV19 TRBD2 -
CSARGQETQYF TGCAGTGCTAGAGGCCAAGAGACCCAGTACTTC TRBJ2-5 TRBV20-1 - -
CSVEIGSGSYNEQFF TGCAGCGTTGAAATCGGATCTGGCTCCTACAATGAGCAGTTCTTC TRBJ2-1 TRBV29-1 - -
CASGGVQETQYF TGTGCCAGCGGGGGTGTCCAAGAGACCCAGTACTTC TRBJ2-5 TRBV19 - -
CASSSTGDPNQPQHF TGTGCCAGCAGTTCTACAGGGGACCCTAATCAGCCCCAGCATTTT TRBJ1-5 TRBV6-5 TRBD1 -
CASSAGYGYTF TGTGCCAGCAGTGCGGGCTATGGCTACACCTTC TRBJ1-2 TRBV2 - -
CASKGFIEKLFF TGTGCCAGCAAGGGGTTTATTGAAAAACTGTTTTTT TRBJ1-4 TRBV12-3/TRBV12-4 - -
CATSREAIAGVHEQYF TGTGCCACCAGCAGGGAGGCGATAGCGGGAGTCCACGAGCAGTACTTC TRBJ2-7 TRBV15 TRBD2 -
CASSSSLARSYNEQFF TGTGCCAGCAGCTCCAGCCTAGCAAGGTCCTACAATGAGCAGTTCTTC TRBJ2-1 TRBV6-2/TRBV6-3 - -